This T cell receptor (beta chain) was sequenced during a study of vaccination effects on CD4 cells after COVID-19. For the study at large: Post-vaccine draws lagged the second dose by a median of 72 days. Overall study results and limits: By a late point after vaccination, infection- and vaccine-induced clones had shrunk markedly through clonal contraction. After vaccination of healthy people, only 1 of 255 vaccine-induced clones cross-reacted with common cold coronaviruses.

Using viral peptide pools, the ViraFEST assay grew out antigen-specific CD4+ T cells prior to sequencing. An approximately 10-day culture period preceded the isolation of CD4+ T cells. Either the BNT162b2 or mRNA-1273 vaccine was given to participants in two doses. Two million PBMC were placed in each well, which was supplemented with about 10 IU/ml IL-2 and around 10 ug/ml peptides. Points on this clone: Its antigen remains unidentified.

Germline values: CDR1 WNHNN, CDR2 SYGVQD (reference sequence). The CDR3 consists of 15 residues. V was pared by 4 bases and J by 4 bases, with 13 bases between. Profiling relied on immunoSEQ multiplex PCR, and the TCRdb table lists in-frame clones only, not all of them. The sample shows more than 20,000 clones, more than 70% of them seen only once. This TCR derives from a human donor who received a COVID-19 vaccine. The V gene is TRBV10-1, the J gene TRBJ2-2, with TRBD1 as a possible D gene (5 bases). Source: CD4+ T cells from PBMCs cultured with HCoV-229E spike peptides, taken after COVID-19 vaccination. The DNA of the CDR3 is TGCGCCAGCAGTGGCTCACCTAGGGGCACCGGGGAGCTGTTTTTT. Translating it yields CASSGSPRGTGELFF.